A single sample is the source of the 27 T cell receptor beta chains below, sequenced in a study of cytomegalovirus exposure and HLA in healthy donors. The primer mix had 60 Vbeta and 13 Jbeta primers. The repertoire was sequenced with immunoSEQ multiplex PCR; TCRdb's copy has only in-frame clones and lacks some. The sample lists about 130,000 clones, 70% to 85% occurring once. Sequences were obtained from PBMCs. These TCRs come from a male donor in good health and CMV-seropositive.

V gene TRBV9 combines with J gene TRBJ2-3, with TRBD1 matching over 10 bases. Germline V CDR1 and CDR2: SGDLS, YYNGEE. Germline trimming cut 3 bases from V and 3 bases from J; bases unmatched to any gene: 13. The length of the CDR3 is 18 residues. CDR3 in amino acids: CASSEGTGAATGTDTQYF. The DNA of the CDR3 is TGTGCCAGCAGCGAAGGGACAGGGGCCGCCACGGGAACAGATACGCAGTATTTT.

This chain uses TRBV5-4 with TRBJ2-1, with 7 bases identical to TRBD2. The CDR3 consists of 15 residues. CDR1 is SGHNT, CDR2 YYREEE, per germline (reference sequence). Unmatched junction bases numbered 7, after V lost 4 bases and J lost 3 bases. Here the CDR3 DNA reads TGTGCCAGCAGCACCCTAGCGGATTTCTACAATGAGCAGTTCTTC. It yields the protein CASSTLADFYNEQFF. Combining the CDR3 with reference TRBV5-4 and TRBJ2-1 gives the whole variable domain ETGVTQSPTHLIKTRGQQVTLRCSSQSGHNTVSWYQQALGQGPQFIFQYYREEENGRGNFPPRFSGLQFPNYSSELNVNALELDDSALYLCASSTLADFYNEQFFGPGTRLTVL.

The chain uses TRBV5-5 and TRBJ2-5; TRBD2 matches at 11 bases. CDR1 is SGHKS, CDR2 YYEKEE, per germline (reference sequence). V lost 4 bases, J lost 0 bases, and 8 bases stayed unmatched. CDR3 length: 17 amino acids. CDR3 sequence reads: CASSKGTSGPHQETQYF. The DNA for the CDR3 is TGTGCCAGCAGCAAAGGGACTAGCGGCCCGCACCAAGAGACCCAGTACTTC. Full variable domain (rest looked up from reference TRBV5-5 and TRBJ2-5): DAGVTQSPTHLIKTRGQQVTLRCSPISGHKSVSWYQQVLGQGPQFIFQYYEKEERGRGNFPDRFSARQFPNYSSELNVNALLLGDSALYLCASSKGTSGPHQETQYFGPGTRLLVL.

This rearrangement joins TRBV7-8 to TRBJ2-5, with 8 bases aligning to TRBD2. Trimming at V came to 2 bases and at J to 11 bases, leaving 10 bases not matched to a gene. Germline V gene lookup returns CDR1 SGHVS and CDR2 FQNEAQ. This CDR3 has 14 residues. CDR3 region: CASSLNSGTSEQYF. The CDR3 DNA reads as TGTGCCAGCAGCTTAAACTCGGGGACTAGTGAGCAGTACTTC.

V and J are TRBV5-6 and TRBJ2-5; D gene uncertain. Per the germline V gene, CDR1 is SGHDT and CDR2 is YYEEEE. The CDR3 extends over 14 amino acids. Trimming took off 1 base at V and 0 bases at J, with 7 bases between the two ends. CDR3 nucleotides: TGTGCCAGCAGCTTGTTAGAGTACCAAGAGACCCAGTACTTC. Translated, it gives CASSLLEYQETQYF. Using reference TRBV5-6 and TRBJ2-5 for the parts outside the CDR3, the full variable domain is DAGVTQSPTHLIKTRGQQVTLRCSPKSGHDTVSWYQQALGQGPQFIFQYYEEEERQRGNFPDRFSGHQFPNYSSELNVNALLLGDSALYLCASSLLEYQETQYFGPGTRLLVL.

Written as DNA, the CDR3 is TGTGCCAGCAGCGCGGACAGACACGGGCGGATGGACATTCAGTACTTC. It codes for CASSADRHGRMDIQYF. The V call is TRBV14, the J call TRBJ2-4; D might be TRBD1 (6 bases). There are 16 residues in the CDR3. The germline gives CDR1 SGHDN, CDR2 FVKESK. Trimming shortened V by 5 bases and J by 8 bases, and 22 bases separated the two germline ends.

The chain combines TRBV19 with TRBJ1-3, with a weak D call TRBD1 (6 bases). Germline V gene sequence: CDR1 LNHDA, CDR2 SQIVND (reference sequence). The CDR3 covers 14 residues. V was pared by 5 bases and J by 4 bases, with 12 bases between. The CDR3 DNA reads TGTGCCAGTAGTCCACGGACAGTGGGAAACACCATATATTTT. Its translation is CASSPRTVGNTIYF.

The rearrangement uses TRBV5-1 and TRBJ2-3; 11 bases map to TRBD2. Germline lookup yields CDR1 SGHRS and CDR2 YFSETQ. Germline trimming cut 4 bases from V and 4 bases from J; bases unmatched to any gene: 11. The CDR3 has 17 residues. The CDR3 region has the DNA TGCGCCAGCAGCACTCCCGGACTAGCGGGTACCGCAGATACGCAGTATTTT. Encoded protein: CASSTPGLAGTADTQYF. Based on the CDR3 plus reference TRBV5-1 and TRBJ2-3, the full variable domain is KAGVTQTPRYLIKTRGQQVTLSCSPISGHRSVSWYQQTPGQGLQFLFEYFSETQRNKGNFPGRFSGRQFSNSRSEMNVSTLELGDSALYLCASSTPGLAGTADTQYFGPGTRLTVL.

CDR3 in amino acids: CASSQERDPAYEQYF. CDR3 coding DNA: TGTGCCAGCAGCCAAGAGAGGGATCCCGCCTACGAGCAGTACTTC. The chain recombines TRBV11-2 with TRBJ2-7, with D tentatively TRBD2 (5 bases). The V and J ends lost 5 bases and 2 bases respectively, with 16 bases between them. CDR1 and CDR2 (germline): SGHAT, FQNNGV. CDR3 length equals 15 residues.

The V call is TRBV6-6, the J call TRBJ2-3; 8 nucleotides match TRBD2. This CDR3 region has 16 residues. Trimming at V came to 3 bases and at J to 0 bases, leaving 5 bases not matched to a gene. Germline V gene sequence: CDR1 MNHNY, CDR2 SVGAGI (reference sequence). The CDR3 nucleotides are TGTGCCAGCAGTTATGTAGCGGGGACTAGCACAGATACGCAGTATTTT. Residues: CASSYVAGTSTDTQYF.

This clone was seen only once. J is TRBJ2-5 and V is TRBV25-1; TRBD1 matches 8 bases. Trimming took 3 bases from V and 9 from J; bases not matched to a gene: 9. Germline V gene data show CDR1 as MGHDK and CDR2 as SYGVNS. The CDR3 runs 14 residues. The CDR3 DNA is TGTGCCAGCAGTGAGCTTGCAGGGGGCACGGCCCAGTACTTC. As protein: CASSELAGGTAQYF.

The chain couples TRBV6-1 to TRBJ2-6; D is possibly TRBD2 (5 bases). Germline CDR1 MNHNS, CDR2 SASEGT. This CDR3 comprises 15 residues. V shed 6 bases and J shed 0 bases, with 9 bases lying between them. CDR3 nucleotides: TGTGCCAGCAGCGTAGGGAGCTCTGGGGCCAACGTCCTGACTTTC. This codes for CASSVGSSGANVLTF.

This clone occurred once. This sequence joins TRBV7-8 and TRBJ2-3; the match to TRBD2 covers 7 bases. V shed 8 bases and J 2 bases; nucleotides not matched to a gene: 7. Germline V gene data show CDR1 as SGHVS and CDR2 as FQNEAQ. The CDR3 is made up of 14 amino acids. The CDR3 DNA is TGTGCCAGCCTGCCGGGAGGCCCCACAGATACGCAGTATTTT. Its protein is CASLPGGPTDTQYF.

The rearrangement links TRBV2 to TRBJ2-5; no clear D. The last part of the DNA fits TRBJ2-7 better; the J call may be wrong. The germline V gene encodes CDR1 SNHLY and CDR2 FYNNEI. The CDR3 extends over 12 amino acids. The CDR3 loop is CASRHWAYEQYF. The CDR3 DNA follows: TGTGCCAGCAGGCATTGGGCCTACGAGCAGTACTTC.

This chain uses TRBV28 with TRBJ2-7, with D tentatively TRBD2 (6 bases). The CDR3 sequence is 14 residues long. Germline CDR1 reads MDHEN; CDR2 reads SYDVKM. V was cut by 5 bases and J by 1 base, with 12 bases left in between. The CDR3 DNA follows: TGTGCCAGCAGTGTAGCGGCCGGGTCCTACGAGCAGTACTTC. Translated: CASSVAAGSYEQYF.

The chain's CDR3 is CASSLTANTEAFF. The DNA of the CDR3 is TGTGCCAGCAGCTTGACAGCGAACACTGAAGCTTTCTTT. The V gene is TRBV7-2, the J gene TRBJ1-1, with a weak D call TRBD1 (5 bases). Germline CDR1 reads SGHTA; CDR2 reads FQGNSA. The CDR3 covers 13 residues. Trimming removed 3 bases at V and 1 base at J, with 6 bases between.

The chain couples TRBV6-5 to TRBJ1-4, with 7 positions matching TRBD1. The CDR3 has 16 residues. The germline CDR1 and CDR2 sequences are MNHEY and SVGAGI. The ends lost 2 bases at V and 8 bases at J; junction bases unmatched: 11. CDR3 coding DNA: TGTGCCAGCAGTTACGGGCCGGGGACAGAGAGCGAAAAACTGTTTTTT. It codes for CASSYGPGTESEKLFF.

The V gene is TRBV28, the J gene TRBJ2-1; 10 bases are shared with TRBD2. The CDR3 spans 17 residues. The ends lost 5 bases at V and 5 bases at J; junction bases unmatched: 12. Per germline, CDR1 MDHEN and CDR2 SYDVKM. CDR3 in DNA: TGTGCCAGCAGTCCTCTAGCGGGAGCTCGGTACAACAATGAGCAGTTCTTC. The encoded protein is CASSPLAGARYNNEQFF.

This sequence joins TRBV7-2 and TRBJ2-3; TRBD1 might be the D (5 bases). CDR3 size: 14 residues. Trimming removed 5 bases from V and 2 bases from J, with 11 bases in between. Germline V CDR1 and CDR2: SGHTA, FQGNSA. The CDR3 region has the DNA TGTGCCAGCAGCCCCGACAGTCTCACAGATACGCAGTATTTT. Amino acid sequence: CASSPDSLTDTQYF.

The chain has TRBV27 and TRBJ2-7, with D hard to call. The CDR3 totals 15 residues. Germline V gene sequence: CDR1 MNHEY, CDR2 SMNVEV (reference sequence). Trimming left V 2 bases short and J 0 bases short, with 11 bases between. CDR3 region: CASSLGEVSSYEQYF. CDR3 in DNA: TGTGCCAGCAGTTTAGGTGAAGTGAGCTCCTACGAGCAGTACTTC.

This clone was counted a few times. The genes are TRBV19 and TRBJ2-1; D is possibly TRBD2 (5 bases). Per germline, CDR1 LNHDA and CDR2 SQIVND (reference sequence). The V gene lost 6 bases and the J gene lost 6 bases, with 15 bases spanning the gap. CDR3 size: 14 residues. The CDR3 bases are TGTGCCAGTAGAGTTAGCGAGCTGCGCAATGAGCAGTTCTTC. It specifies CASRVSELRNEQFF.

Notes on this clone: A read error may account for a junction end that differs from germline. J is TRBJ1-6 and V is TRBV7-9; weak D call: TRBD1 (5 bases). The CDR3 runs 13 residues. From germline, CDR1 is SEHNR and CDR2 FQNEAQ (reference sequence). DNA for the CDR3: TGTTCCAGCAGCAGGGAGGGTAATTCACCCCTCCACTTT. This codes for CSSSREGNSPLHF.

The chain is built from TRBV25-1 and TRBJ2-5, with TRBD1 matching 7 bases. V shed 2 bases and J 6 bases; nucleotides not matched to a gene: 12. Germline V lookup: CDR1 MGHDK, CDR2 SYGVNS. The CDR3 is 16 amino acids. CDR3 sequence reads: CASSEVEDRWLKTQYF. In DNA form, the CDR3 reads TGTGCCAGCAGTGAAGTGGAGGACAGGTGGTTGAAGACCCAGTACTTC.

The chain combines TRBV28 with TRBJ1-2, with 7 bases that match TRBD1. The trim removed 4 bases at V and 8 bases at J, leaving 10 bases unmatched. Per germline, CDR1 MDHEN and CDR2 SYDVKM. This CDR3 spans 14 amino acids. The CDR3, as DNA: TGTGCCAGCAGTTCAGGGACAGATCTTTACGGCTACACCTTC. Translated, it gives CASSSGTDLYGYTF.

The chain links TRBV5-1 to TRBJ2-7; possible D gene TRBD2, 5 bases. V was clipped by 3 bases and J by 7 bases, with 14 bases between them. This CDR3 has 13 amino acids. Germline V gene sequence: CDR1 SGHRS, CDR2 YFSETQ. CDR3 DNA: TGCGCCAGCAGCTGGGCGGGCAGCGGAGAGCAGTACTTC. The encoded protein is CASSWAGSGEQYF.

There are a few counts of this clone. V usage is TRBV7-2 and J usage is TRBJ2-2; tentatively, D is TRBD2 (6 bases). CDR1 and CDR2 (germline): SGHTA, FQGNSA. Deletions cut 5 bases from V and 4 bases from J, with 11 bases between. The CDR3 is 14 amino acids. CDR3 amino acids: CASSLMTSTGELFF. The CDR3 DNA reads TGTGCCAGCAGCCTAATGACTAGCACCGGGGAGCTGTTTTTT.

The V gene is TRBV10-3, the J gene TRBJ2-6, with D possibly matching TRBD2 (6 bases). The germline V gene encodes CDR1 ENHRY and CDR2 SYGVKD. Trimming removed 3 bases at V and 0 bases at J, with 12 bases between. This CDR3 spans 17 amino acids. CDR3 DNA sequence: TGTGCCATCAGTGAAGGGGTGGGGGGCTCTGGGGCCAACGTCCTGACTTTC. It codes for CAISEGVGGSGANVLTF.